Detailed here is one T cell receptor beta chain. The antigen is undetermined. This specimen belongs to a study of shared clonotypes between healthy human individuals. Looking at the study overall: Researchers assigned three CD4 naive, three CD4 memory, two CD8 naive and one CD8 memory plate to each donor. General study points: What rarefaction showed was incomplete sorted-subset sequencing despite large depth. Relative to clonotypes present in all four donors, those not shared had lower generation probabilities.

Using immunoSEQ multiplex PCR, the repertoire was profiled, and TCRdb retains in-frame clones only, with some absent. The table records approximately 720,000 clones, roughly 78% of them present only once. This CDR3 comprises 15 residues. Germline values: CDR1 MNHEY, CDR2 SVGAGI. Trimming removed 0 bases from V and 2 bases from J, with 11 bases in between. The sequence came from a woman aged 25 to 39 in good health. This chain joins TRBV6-5 and TRBJ2-7, with unresolved D. What was sequenced was memory CD4+ T cells sorted from blood. As for subset: CD45RA-negative fraction. The CDR3 loop is CASSYSSASPYEQYF. The CDR3 region has the DNA TGTGCCAGCAGTTACTCGTCAGCAAGCCCCTACGAGCAGTACTTC.